This T cell receptor (beta chain) was captured by sequencing in a study of T cell repertoires in cytomegalovirus infection. Study details: Researchers turned to recently identified HLA-C-restricted CMV epitopes as well as well-studied HLA-B-restricted ones.

With regard to this clonotype: Its antigen is currently unknown.

TCRdb fed the reads into MiXCR, producing one record per CDR3 protein. The table has roughly 920,000 distinct CDR3 sequences, roughly 30% seen once; the top ten hold 11% to 15%. Trimming shortened V by 7 bases and J by 5 bases, and 15 bases separated the two germline ends. Germline loops: CDR1 LNHDA, CDR2 SQIVND (reference sequence). The CDR3 length is 14 residues. General study points: HLA-C-restricted, CMV-specific TCR beta clonotypes were dominant ex vivo. The cumulative frequency of public TCR beta families distinguished individuals who carried CMV together with the relevant HLA.

The chain has TRBV19 and TRBJ1-5, with D possibly matching TRBD1 (5 bases). The sequence derives from a human donor in good health (CMV status not recorded). Some clones in this sample may be carry-over from other donors' samples. The sequenced sample was cultured CD8+ T cells from PBMCs, obtained from culture after CMV antigen stimulation. CDR3 DNA sequence: TGTGCCAGTATCCCTTCTGCAGGGTATCAGCCCCAGCATTTT. Translation: CASIPSAGYQPQHF.